These T cell receptor beta chains were read from a single sample in a study of blood T cells in healthy people across ages. TCRdb used MiXCR to reprocess the 5' RACE reads, holding one entry per CDR3 protein. The sample carries about 1.8 million distinct CDR3 sequences, roughly 52% recorded once. Material: blood. The receptors originated from a woman aged 40 to 50 in good health. Both conserved end residues are part of each CDR3. Fields, in order: V gene, J gene, CDR3 protein.

>TRBV6-2/TRBV6-3|TRBJ2-3
CASSYRGVAGVTDTQYF
>TRBV7-8|TRBJ2-4
CASSLVDSPSSYERYF
>TRBV12-3/TRBV12-4|TRBJ2-5
CASSSGTEKRETQYF
>TRBV4-2|-
CASSQEALAGGPSEETQYF
>TRBV20-1|TRBJ2-3
CSARVTDWPTDTQYF
>TRBV6-2/TRBV6-3|TRBJ1-2
CASSYSIMASGYTF
>TRBV2|-
CASGWDGLSEETQYF
>TRBV14|TRBJ2-7
CATQGPGDDERILYEQYF
>TRBV2|TRBJ1-2
CASYSDGYTF
>TRBV5-1|TRBJ2-3
CASTGTGGALDTQYF
>TRBV6-1|TRBJ1-2
CASSGVPAVYGYTF
>TRBV7-9|TRBJ2-7
CASSLASSGHYEQYF
>TRBV29-1|TRBJ2-4
CSGASPVRGAKNIQYF
>TRBV7-2|TRBJ1-1
CASSLPHLQYGAAFF
>TRBV5-1|-
CASSLVAQGGYEQYF
>TRBV10-3|TRBJ1-6
CAISESGSSSYNSPLHF
>TRBV11-2|TRBJ2-1
CASSLASRDRYYNEQFF
>TRBV7-2|TRBJ1-5
CASSLGDRVNQPQHF
>TRBV3-1|TRBJ2-5
CASSQEIVETQYF
>TRBV6-2/TRBV6-3|TRBJ2-1
CASRDYVTGAGDSNEQFF
>TRBV6-6|TRBJ1-2
CASRSTTGPLYGYTF
>TRBV4-1|TRBJ2-3
CASSQQQGATDTPYF
>TRBV4-3|TRBJ2-3
CASSPTLFSTDTQYF
>TRBV6-2/TRBV6-3|TRBJ2-5
CARSYRTIETQYF